Below are 30 T cell receptor beta chains sequenced from a single sample in a study of T-cell reconstitution after alpha-beta-depleted transplantation in children. Their antigens are not known. Points from the study as a whole: Fresh T-cell production supplied most of the T-cell counts and diversity seen one year after transplant.

Library preparation (for TCRbeta) was performed with unique molecular identifiers. MiXCR, run by TCRdb on the PCR reads, gives a single entry per CDR3 protein. The table lists about 300,000 distinct CDR3 sequences, over 7.5% of them singletons. This specimen consisted of peripheral blood, obtained 360 days after TCRalphabeta/CD19-depleted stem cell transplant. Receptor source: a female patient aged 2-15 years who had a stem cell transplant for Fanconi anemia, so the T cells may come from the graft donor.

This clonotype was recorded at least ten times. V gene TRBV29-1 combines with J gene TRBJ2-2; TRBD1 might be the D (5 bases). Between the trimmed V and J ends, which lost 6 bases and 7 bases, there was a span of 12 bases. The CDR3 has 12 amino acids. Germline values: CDR1 SQVTM, CDR2 ANQGSEA. The CDR3 coding sequence is TGCAGCGTCGCAGGGCATGGCGGGGAGCTGTTTTTT. Translation gives CSVAGHGGELFF.

This clonotype was detected ten times or more. The V and J genes are TRBV6-1 and TRBJ1-2, with TRBD1 as a possible D gene (5 bases). The germline gives CDR1 MNHNS, CDR2 SASEGT. This CDR3 contains 14 residues. With 8 bases removed from V and 1 base from J, the gap between germline ends came to 14 bases. The CDR3 region has the DNA TGTGCCAGCCAGAGCCGGGGGTATAACTATGGCTACACCTTC. It is translated as CASQSRGYNYGYTF.

The chain joins TRBV5-5 to TRBJ1-2; D may be TRBD1 (5 bases). The CDR3 contains 14 residues. Trimming took 4 bases from V and 3 from J, leaving 13 bases between them. The germline V gene has CDR1 SGHKS and CDR2 YYEKEE (reference sequence). The CDR3 coding sequence is TGTGCCAGCAGCATGGGGGGAAACGACTATGGCTACACCTTC. Encoded protein: CASSMGGNDYGYTF.

This clonotype was seen repeatedly, ten times or more. The chain joins TRBV21-1 to TRBJ2-7; TRBD2, the table's D call, was not compared with the DNA. TRBV21-1 is a known pseudogene. The CDR3 has 16 residues. In DNA form, the CDR3 reads TGTGCCACGCAGACTAGCGGGAGTTCGCTACTACAGGAGCAGTACTTC. Translated, it gives CATQTSGSSLLQEQYF.

With regard to this clonotype: A clone one base away is much larger, so this may be a read error. The chain is built from TRBV3-1 and TRBJ2-2; 14 nucleotides align to TRBD2. This CDR3 is built from 14 residues. Germline V gene sequence: CDR1 LGHDT, CDR2 YNNKEL (reference sequence). Trimming cost V 11 bases and J 8 bases; bases outside gene matches: 7. CDR3: CASGTSGSSGELFF. The DNA of the CDR3 is TGTGCCTCCGGGACTAGCGGGAGCTCGGGGGAGCTGTTTTTT.

This clonotype was seen ten or more times. The V call is TRBV12-3 or TRBV12-4, the J call TRBJ2-7; D tentatively reads TRBD1 or TRBD2 (5 bases each). V lost 4 bases and J lost 2, with 15 bases in between. CDR3 size: 15 residues. The DNA of the CDR3 is TGTGCCAGCAGTTCGGGACGCCAGCTGGCCTACGAGCAGTACTTC. Protein: CASSSGRQLAYEQYF.

This clonotype was picked up a small number of times. This chain links TRBV7-9 with TRBJ1-3, with D uncertain. Germline CDR1 and CDR2: SEHNR and FQNEAQ (reference sequence). Trimming took off 1 base at V and 4 bases at J, with 17 bases between the two ends. The CDR3 is made up of 17 amino acids. The CDR3: CASSLGAPPRGGNTIYF. DNA of the CDR3: TGTGCCAGCAGCTTAGGGGCTCCCCCACGTGGAGGAAACACCATATATTTT.

This clonotype showed up just a few times. This chain joins TRBV6-5 and TRBJ2-5, with TRBD2 identical over 12 bases. J gave up 2 bases and V 2 bases, and 0 bases lay outside the gene matches. CDR1 is MNHEY, CDR2 SVGAGI, per germline. There are 15 residues in the CDR3. The CDR3: CASSYLAGGQETQYF. Written as DNA, the CDR3 is TGTGCCAGCAGTTACCTAGCGGGGGGGCAAGAGACCCAGTACTTC.

This clonotype came up many times. The CDR3, as DNA: TGTGCCAGCAGTTTCAGGACGGCGATCTCCTACGAGCAGTACTTC. This translates into CASSFRTAISYEQYF. V is TRBV27 and J is TRBJ2-7; the D is unclear. The CDR3 runs to 15 residues. The germline V gene has CDR1 MNHEY and CDR2 SMNVEV (reference sequence). Trimming shortened V by 3 bases and J by 0 bases, and 12 bases separated the two germline ends.

The chain couples TRBV2 to TRBJ2-3; 9 bases line up with TRBD2. The V segment lost 10 bases and the J segment 2 bases; nucleotides outside the gene matches: 10. Germline V gene data show CDR1 as SNHLY and CDR2 as FYNNEI. The CDR3 loop spans 15 amino acids. CDR3 sequence reads: CATQGGLAYTDTQYF. The DNA for the CDR3 is TGTGCCACCCAAGGGGGACTAGCATACACAGATACGCAGTATTTT.

This clonotype was observed a handful of times. This rearrangement joins TRBV7-9 to TRBJ1-2; D not resolved. The germline V and J ends were trimmed by 2 bases and 3 bases, with 16 bases remaining between them. The CDR3 is made up of 16 amino acids. Germline CDR1 and CDR2: SEHNR and FQNEAQ (reference sequence). The CDR3 DNA is TGTGCCAGCAGCTTATTGACACCGTATACGGACTATGGCTACACCTTC. It codes for CASSLLTPYTDYGYTF.

This clonotype turned up a few times. The V and J genes are TRBV9 and TRBJ2-1; 8 positions match TRBD2. The CDR3 is 15 amino acids. Germline V gene data show CDR1 as SGDLS and CDR2 as YYNGEE. Germline trimming cut 4 bases from V and 7 bases from J; bases unmatched to any gene: 10. CDR3 sequence: CASSRGLGVGNEQFF. Here the CDR3 DNA reads TGTGCCAGCAGCCGGGGACTAGGAGTGGGTAATGAGCAGTTCTTC.

This clonotype was found many times. The V call is TRBV12-3 or TRBV12-4, the J call TRBJ2-2, with D hard to call. The germline V and J ends were trimmed by 6 bases and 3 bases, with 2 bases remaining between them. This CDR3 region has 11 residues. This CDR3 is CASRYTGELFF. Written as DNA, the CDR3 is TGTGCCAGCAGATACACCGGGGAGCTGTTTTTT.

CDR3 coding DNA: TGCGCCAGCAGCTTCGACGGTTCGAACACTGAAGCTTTCTTT. Translated: CASSFDGSNTEAFF. The rearrangement uses TRBV5-1 and TRBJ1-1; D remains unclear. The CDR3 extends over 14 amino acids. Trimming pared 2 bases from V and 1 base from J, leaving 9 bases between. The germline V gene encodes CDR1 SGHRS and CDR2 YFSETQ.

This clonotype was detected ten times or more. The chain is built from TRBV3-1 and TRBJ2-7, with D unresolved. There are 14 residues in the CDR3. Trimming pared 0 bases from V and 3 bases from J, leaving 9 bases between. CDR1 is LGHDT, CDR2 YNNKEL, per germline (reference sequence). The CDR3 DNA follows: TGTGCCAGCAGCCAAGAGATCGGCTACTACGAGCAGTACTTC. This translates into CASSQEIGYYEQYF.

This clonotype showed up just a few times. This rearrangement joins TRBV6-2 or TRBV6-3 to TRBJ2-3; D is unresolved. V lost 0 bases, J lost 2 bases, and 15 bases lay in between. CDR3 length: 17 residues. Per germline, CDR1 MNHEY and CDR2 SVGEGT. CDR3 loop: CASSYSTFNVPTDTQYF. The DNA of the CDR3 is TGTGCCAGCAGTTACTCGACGTTCAACGTCCCCACAGATACGCAGTATTTT.

This clonotype was seen more than once but under ten times. V and J are TRBV11-2 and TRBJ1-1; tentative D call: TRBD1 (6 bases). V shed 3 bases and J shed 5 bases, with 19 bases lying between them. Germline V gives CDR1 SGHAT, CDR2 FQNNGV. This CDR3 is built from 16 residues. CDR3 sequence: CASSFDVLTGRTEAFF. For the CDR3, the DNA is TGTGCCAGCAGCTTTGACGTTCTGACAGGACGGACTGAAGCTTTCTTT.

This clonotype was seen many times. The rearrangement links TRBV7-3 to TRBJ2-3; maybe TRBD1 (5 bases). V was clipped by 1 base and J by 3 bases, with 11 bases between them. There are 15 residues in the CDR3. CDR1 SGHTA and CDR2 FQGTGA come from the germline V gene. The CDR3 spells CASSLRGRDTDTQYF. The CDR3 region has the DNA TGTGCCAGCAGCTTAAGGGGCAGGGATACAGATACGCAGTATTTT.

This clonotype has more than one count but fewer than ten. The chain has TRBV5-5 and TRBJ1-5, with D maybe TRBD1 (6 bases). The V end was cut by 4 bases, the J end by 7 bases, with 12 bases between. The germline gives CDR1 SGHKS, CDR2 YYEKEE (reference sequence). The CDR3 loop spans 13 amino acids. The CDR3 is CASSPQGGQPQHF. The CDR3 bases are TGTGCCAGCAGCCCACAGGGTGGGCAGCCCCAGCATTTT.

This clonotype occurred many times. V and J are TRBV7-9 and TRBJ2-2; 10 bases are shared with TRBD2. The J segment lost 4 bases and the V segment lost 3 bases, leaving 8 bases of the junction unmatched. The germline V gene has CDR1 SEHNR and CDR2 FQNEAQ (reference sequence). This CDR3 contains 17 residues. The CDR3 sequence is CASSFPSGGRGTGELFF. The CDR3 DNA is TGTGCCAGCAGCTTTCCTAGCGGGGGCCGGGGCACCGGGGAGCTGTTTTTT.

This clonotype was detected a few times. The V and J genes are TRBV6-1 and TRBJ2-2; 8 bases are a match to TRBD2. With 8 bases clipped from V and 6 bases from J, the junction kept 17 bases outside the gene matches. CDR1 and CDR2 from the germline V gene are MNHNS and SASEGT. CDR3 length equals 17 residues. CDR3 sequence (DNA): TGTGCCAGCGAAATGACGGGGGGGCCCGAATTCCCCGGGGAGCTGTTTTTT. Protein product: CASEMTGGPEFPGELFF.

The chain employs TRBV5-4 and TRBJ2-2, with a tentative D call TRBD1 (6 bases). This CDR3 is 15 amino acids long. The ends were cut back, 3 bases at V and 3 bases at J, with 12 bases in the middle. Germline V gene sequence: CDR1 SGHNT, CDR2 YYREEE (reference sequence). The CDR3 sequence: CASSYGDTYTGELFF. CDR3 bases: TGTGCCAGCAGCTACGGGGACACTTACACCGGGGAGCTGTTTTTT.

The table lists this clonotype with a few counts. V gene TRBV13 combines with J gene TRBJ2-7; possible D gene TRBD1, 5 bases. CDR1 and CDR2 from the germline V gene are PRHDT and FYEKMQ (reference sequence). V was pared by 7 bases and J by 3 bases, with 10 bases between. The CDR3 covers 12 residues. CDR3: CASNGDSYEQYV. CDR3 in DNA: TGTGCCAGCAACGGAGACAGCTACGAGCAGTACGTC.

V and J are TRBV6-1 and TRBJ1-6; TRBD1 is a possible D gene (5 bases). Trimming removed 6 bases from V and 9 bases from J, with 12 bases in between. CDR3 length equals 13 residues. CDR1 and CDR2 from the germline V gene are MNHNS and SASEGT. CDR3 DNA sequence: TGTGCCAGCAGAAGACACGGGGGTTCACCCCTCCACTTT. Translation: CASRRHGGSPLHF.

This clonotype has only a few counts. The rearrangement uses TRBV7-9 and TRBJ1-3, with D unresolved. V dropped 5 bases and J dropped 2 bases, with 4 bases sitting between them. Germline V lookup: CDR1 SEHNR, CDR2 FQNEAQ (reference sequence). The CDR3 spans 12 residues. The CDR3 bases are TGTGCCAGCAGCCGCACTGGAAACACCATATATTTT. Its protein is CASSRTGNTIYF. Using reference TRBV7-9 and TRBJ1-3 for the parts outside the CDR3, the full variable domain is DTGVSQNPRHKITKRGQNVTFRCDPISEHNRLYWYRQTLGQGPEFLTYFQNEAQLEKSRLLSDRFSAERPKGSFSTLEIQRTEQGDSAMYLCASSRTGNTIYFGEGSWLTVV.

The chain combines TRBV9 with TRBJ1-2; 7 nucleotides match TRBD1. Trimming at V came to 4 bases and at J to 7 bases, leaving 28 bases not matched to a gene. This CDR3 is built from 20 residues. Germline V gene lookup returns CDR1 SGDLS and CDR2 YYNGEE. CDR3 sequence (DNA): TGTGCCAGCAGCTCATCGAGTCTGGTATCCCCGGGAGGGGGCTTCTGTGGCTACACCTTC. It yields the protein CASSSSSLVSPGGGFCGYTF.

In this sample, this clonotype turned up many times. The chain employs TRBV20-1 and TRBJ2-6; 8 bases agree with TRBD1. The germline V gene has CDR1 DFQATT and CDR2 SNEGSKA (reference sequence). With 4 bases clipped from V and 9 bases from J, the junction kept 14 bases outside the gene matches. The CDR3 covers 16 residues. This chain's CDR3 is CSANDRGLGVYNVLTF. DNA of the CDR3: TGCAGTGCTAACGACAGGGGTCTAGGAGTCTACAACGTCCTGACTTTC.

This clonotype has at least ten counts. The rearrangement joins TRBV29-1 to TRBJ2-7; D possibly matches TRBD1 or TRBD2 (5 bases each). The germline gives CDR1 SQVTM, CDR2 ANQGSEA. The V and J ends lost 6 bases and 2 bases respectively, with 20 bases between them. The CDR3 is 15 amino acids. The CDR3: CSVAEPRDGAYEQYF. For the CDR3, the DNA is TGCAGCGTCGCGGAACCCCGGGACGGGGCCTACGAGCAGTACTTC.

The J gene is TRBJ2-7, the V gene TRBV20-1, with 12 bases matching TRBD2. This CDR3 is 13 amino acids long. V trimming: 6 bases; J trimming: 0 bases; junction bases outside the gene matches: 0. Per germline, CDR1 DFQATT and CDR2 SNEGSKA (reference sequence). This CDR3 is CSALAGGSYEQYF. In nucleotides, the CDR3 is TGCAGTGCACTAGCGGGGGGCTCCTACGAGCAGTACTTC.

This clonotype came up a few times. This chain uses TRBV15 with TRBJ2-5, with a possible D match to TRBD2 (6 bases). V was pared by 1 base and J by 5 bases, with 17 bases between. Germline CDR1 and CDR2: LNHNV and YYDKDF (reference sequence). This CDR3 contains 16 residues. Here the CDR3 reads CATSRGAVAVFETQYF. DNA for the CDR3: TGTGCCACCAGCAGAGGGGCGGTAGCGGTCTTTGAGACCCAGTACTTC.